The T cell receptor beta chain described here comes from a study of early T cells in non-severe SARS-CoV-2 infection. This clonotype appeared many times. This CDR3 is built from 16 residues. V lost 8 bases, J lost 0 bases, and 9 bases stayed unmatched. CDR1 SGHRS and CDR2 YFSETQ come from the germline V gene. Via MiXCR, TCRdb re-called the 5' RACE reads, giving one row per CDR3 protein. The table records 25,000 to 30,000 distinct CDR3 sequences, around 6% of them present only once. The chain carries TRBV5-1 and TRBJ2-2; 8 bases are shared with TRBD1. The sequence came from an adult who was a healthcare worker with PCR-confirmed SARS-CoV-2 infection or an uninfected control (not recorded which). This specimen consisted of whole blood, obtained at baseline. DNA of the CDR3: TGCGCCAGTCGGACAGGGATCCCCACGAACACCGGGGAGCTGTTTTTT. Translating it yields CASRTGIPTNTGELFF.